A single sample gave rise to the 21 T cell receptor beta chains below, sequenced in a study of CD8 T cells in ankylosing spondylitis. TCRdb used MiXCR to reprocess the 5' RACE reads, holding one entry per CDR3 protein. The sample has around 100,000 distinct CDR3 sequences; around 24% are singletons. Source material: synovial fluid, either unsorted or a sorted T cell fraction (not recorded which). These receptors originate from a male donor with ankylosing spondylitis.

This clonotype was counted many times. The V gene is TRBV7-9, the J gene TRBJ2-3, with TRBD1 as a possible D gene (6 bases). The germline gives CDR1 SEHNR, CDR2 FQNEAQ (reference sequence). The CDR3 runs to 14 residues. Trimming pared 2 bases from V and 5 bases from J, leaving 11 bases between. CDR3: CASSLTGIVDTQYF. The DNA for the CDR3 is TGTGCCAGCAGCTTAACAGGGATTGTAGATACGCAGTATTTT.

This clonotype turned up a few times. This chain links TRBV25-1 with TRBJ2-5, with 9 bases that match TRBD1. Germline CDR1 and CDR2: MGHDK and SYGVNS. The CDR3 is 14 residues long. Unmatched junction bases numbered 6, after V lost 6 bases and J lost 4 bases. The CDR3 bases are TGTGCCAGCAGCAAGGGACAGGGAGTAGAGACCCAGTACTTC. Its translation: CASSKGQGVETQYF.

Ten or more counts support this clonotype. One end of the junction does not line up with germline, which may come from a read error. The chain employs TRBV20-1 and TRBJ1-5; D not certain. The CDR3 is 12 amino acids. CDR1 DFQATT and CDR2 SNEGSKA come from the germline V gene (reference sequence). CDR3 residues: CGARGSNQPQHF. The CDR3 DNA reads TGCGGTGCCCGGGGAAGCAATCAGCCCCAGCATTTT.

This sequence joins TRBV5-1 and TRBJ2-2, with TRBD1 matching over 8 bases. The CDR3 is made up of 15 amino acids. Germline lookup yields CDR1 SGHRS and CDR2 YFSETQ. Germline trimming cut 6 bases from V and 0 bases from J; bases unmatched to any gene: 4. The CDR3 DNA sequence: TGCGCCAGCACGCTGACAGGGGCGAACACCGGGGAGCTGTTTTTT. Encoded protein: CASTLTGANTGELFF.

This clonotype came up many times. V usage is TRBV7-3 and J usage is TRBJ2-1; 14 bases align to TRBD2. V shed 1 base, J shed 5 bases, and the junction held 16 bases outside the gene matches. Germline CDR1 is SGHTA and CDR2 is FQGTGA. The CDR3 extends over 21 amino acids. CDR3 in amino acids: CASSLRTGTSGSVLTHNEQFF. CDR3 DNA sequence: TGTGCCAGCAGCTTAAGGACCGGGACTAGCGGGAGTGTACTCACCCACAATGAGCAGTTCTTC.

Only a few counts were recorded for this clonotype. V gene TRBV25-1 combines with J gene TRBJ1-6; 7 nucleotides match TRBD1. The CDR3 length is 18 residues. The V gene's germline CDR1 is MGHDK and CDR2 SYGVNS. Trimming at V came to 1 base and at J to 10 bases, leaving 16 bases not matched to a gene. The CDR3 nucleotides read TGTGCCAGCAGTGAATCCCCCGGGGCCAGGGGACAGCGATCACCCCTCCACTTT. Translation gives CASSESPGARGQRSPLHF.

This clonotype was counted ten times or more. This chain joins TRBV6-1 and TRBJ2-7; 10 nucleotides line up with TRBD2. V lost 10 bases and J lost 4; bases outside the gene matches: 16. The CDR3 length is 16 residues. CDR1 MNHNS and CDR2 SASEGT come from the germline V gene. The CDR3 bases are TGTGCCACAGACTCCCCGGGACTAGCGAGGACATACGAGCAGTACTTC. It specifies CATDSPGLARTYEQYF.

This rearrangement joins TRBV12-3 or TRBV12-4 to TRBJ2-3, with D hard to call. The CDR3 sequence is 12 residues long. V lost 7 bases and J lost 5, with 10 bases in between. CDR3 region: CASIAFGDTQYF. CDR3 bases: TGTGCCAGCATCGCCTTCGGAGATACGCAGTATTTT.

The CDR3 is CASSQLPGEQYF. Here the CDR3 DNA reads TGTGCCAGCAGCCAACTCCCCGGGGAGCAGTACTTC. The chain employs TRBV14 and TRBJ2-7; no firm D call. Per the germline V gene, CDR1 is SGHDN and CDR2 is FVKESK. V shed 2 bases and J shed 7 bases, with 9 bases lying between them. CDR3 size: 12 residues. Combining the CDR3 with reference TRBV14 and TRBJ2-7 gives the whole variable domain EAGVTQFPSHSVIEKGQTVTLRCDPISGHDNLYWYRRVMGKEIKFLLHFVKESKQDESGMPNNRFLAERTGGTYSTLKVQPAELEDSGVYFCASSQLPGEQYFGPGTRLTVT.

This clonotype was seen a single time. The chain employs TRBV24-1 and TRBJ2-2, with 7 bases that match TRBD2. The CDR3 contains 17 residues. V was clipped by 0 bases and J by 5 bases; unmatched bases: 8. Germline V gene lookup returns CDR1 KGHDR and CDR2 SFDVKD. The CDR3 spells CATSDLAAGEWTGELFF. In nucleotides, the CDR3 is TGTGCCACCAGTGATTTGGCGGCGGGAGAATGGACCGGGGAGCTGTTTTTT.

This clonotype came up many times. The CDR3 sequence: CASSQGTATYEQYF. In DNA, the CDR3 is TGTGCCAGCAGCCAAGGGACAGCTACCTACGAGCAGTACTTC. The V and J genes are TRBV7-6 and TRBJ2-7; the match to TRBD1 covers 7 bases. The V segment lost 5 bases and the J segment 2 bases; nucleotides outside the gene matches: 6. The CDR3 runs to 14 residues. Germline CDR1 and CDR2: SGHVS and FNYEAQ.

This clonotype came up once. The chain is built from TRBV19 and TRBJ1-1, with TRBD1 identical over 9 bases. CDR3 length equals 14 residues. V lost 6 bases and J lost 1; bases outside the gene matches: 3. In germline, CDR1 is LNHDA, CDR2 SQIVND (reference sequence). This CDR3 reads CASRRQGENTEAFF. As DNA, the CDR3 is TGTGCCAGTAGGCGACAGGGGGAGAACACTGAAGCTTTCTTT. Variable domain in full (rest from reference TRBV19 and TRBJ1-1): DGGITQSPKYLFRKEGQNVTLSCEQNLNHDAMYWYRQDPGQGLRLIYYSQIVNDFQKGDIAEGYSVSREKKESFPLTVTSAQKNPTAFYLCASRRQGENTEAFFGQGTRLTVV.

This sequence joins TRBV10-3 and TRBJ2-1, with TRBD2 matching 8 bases. CDR1 is ENHRY and CDR2 is SYGVKD in the germline V gene. Trimming removed 11 bases from V and 2 bases from J; junction bases left unmatched: 8. The CDR3 sequence is 14 residues long. CDR3 DNA: TGTGCCGTCGGACCGGGACTAGCCTACAATGAGCAGTTCTTC. It yields the protein CAVGPGLAYNEQFF.

This clonotype was seen a few times. The CDR3: CASSLVGQAGELFF. The CDR3, as DNA: TGTGCCAGCAGCTTAGTGGGCCAGGCTGGGGAGCTGTTTTTT. The rearrangement uses TRBV7-9 and TRBJ2-2, with D hard to call. Germline V gene sequence: CDR1 SEHNR, CDR2 FQNEAQ (reference sequence). V dropped 1 base and J dropped 8 bases, with 11 bases sitting between them. CDR3 size: 14 residues.

This clonotype was recorded a few times. The chain couples TRBV12-5 to TRBJ2-1; 10 positions agree with TRBD1. The V and J ends lost 3 bases and 8 bases, in that order; junction bases with no gene match: 4. The CDR3 loop spans 14 amino acids. CDR1 LGHNT and CDR2 FRNRAP come from the germline V gene. Written as DNA, the CDR3 is TGTGCTAGTGGTTTTGGACAGGGGGAGGATGAGCAGTTCTTC. Amino acids: CASGFGQGEDEQFF.

The table lists this clonotype with a few counts. V and J are TRBV20-1 and TRBJ1-2; D remains ambiguous. CDR1 DFQATT and CDR2 SNEGSKA come from the germline V gene (reference sequence). The ends were cut back, 4 bases at V and 3 bases at J, with 12 bases in the middle. The CDR3 covers 13 residues. This CDR3 reads CSATSVRDYGYTF. As DNA, the CDR3 is TGCAGTGCTACCTCGGTTCGGGACTATGGCTACACCTTC.

The chain carries TRBV5-5 and TRBJ2-1; 13 nucleotides match TRBD2. Trimming removed 4 bases from V and 9 bases from J; junction bases left unmatched: 4. CDR3 length: 14 residues. Germline V gene data show CDR1 as SGHKS and CDR2 as YYEKEE (reference sequence). CDR3: CASSTGTSGVEQFF. CDR3 nucleotide sequence: TGTGCCAGCAGCACAGGGACTAGCGGGGTTGAGCAGTTCTTC.

This clonotype was seen more than once but under ten times. The CDR3 sequence is CASSLRVVSHQPQHF. In DNA, the CDR3 is TGTGCCAGCAGCTTACGAGTCGTCAGTCATCAGCCCCAGCATTTT. V usage is TRBV7-2 and J usage is TRBJ1-5; no reliable D call. The CDR3 has 15 residues. V lost 2 bases to trimming and J lost 5 bases, with 13 bases between them. CDR1 is SGHTA and CDR2 is FQGNSA in the germline V gene. The variable domain in full, completed from reference TRBV7-2 and TRBJ1-5, reads GAGVSQSPSNKVTEKGKDVELRCDPISGHTALYWYRQSLGQGLEFLIYFQGNSAPDKSGLPSDRFSAERTGGSVSTLTIQRTQQEDSAVYLCASSLRVVSHQPQHFGDGTRLSIL.

This clonotype showed up just a few times. The chain links TRBV9 to TRBJ2-3; the D is unclear. This CDR3 is built from 12 residues. Germline V CDR1 and CDR2: SGDLS, YYNGEE. Trimming shortened V by 4 bases and J by 2 bases, and 5 bases separated the two germline ends. The CDR3 DNA follows: TGTGCCAGCAGCCCTTTCACAGATACGCAGTATTTT. Its protein is CASSPFTDTQYF.

This clonotype was counted between two and nine times. This chain connects TRBV5-6 to TRBJ1-2; 7 bases are shared with TRBD1. The CDR3 length is 14 residues. CDR1 is SGHDT, CDR2 YYEEEE, per germline. Trimming removed 4 bases from V and 4 bases from J; junction bases left unmatched: 7. CDR3 DNA sequence: TGTGCCAGCAGCAGCGGGACAGACTTCTATGGCTACACCTTC. Its translation: CASSSGTDFYGYTF.

This clonotype was seen more than once but under ten times. This sequence joins TRBV12-3 or TRBV12-4 and TRBJ2-1, with no clear D. V gave up 8 bases and J gave up 3 bases, with 11 bases separating them. The CDR3 extends over 13 amino acids. DNA for the CDR3: TGTGCCAGCTGTGTGGCCAACTACAATGAGCAGTTCTTC. Translating gives CASCVANYNEQFF.